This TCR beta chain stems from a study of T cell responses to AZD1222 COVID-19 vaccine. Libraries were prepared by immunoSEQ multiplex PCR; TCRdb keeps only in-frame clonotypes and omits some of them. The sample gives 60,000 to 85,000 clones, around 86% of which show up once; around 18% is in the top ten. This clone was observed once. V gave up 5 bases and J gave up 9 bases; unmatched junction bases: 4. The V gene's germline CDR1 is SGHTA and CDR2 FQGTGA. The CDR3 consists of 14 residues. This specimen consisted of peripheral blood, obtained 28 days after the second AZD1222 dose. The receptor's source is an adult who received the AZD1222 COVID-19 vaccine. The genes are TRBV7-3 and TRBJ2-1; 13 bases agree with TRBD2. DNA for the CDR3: TGTGCCAGCAGCGGGACTAGCGGGGATGGTGAGCAGTTCTTC. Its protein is CASSGTSGDGEQFF.